This TCR beta chain came from a study of T cell responses to AZD1222 COVID-19 vaccine. Study context: Pooled samples include second doses given at about 4 or 12 weeks.

Study-level points and caveats: Baseline seropositives among AZD1222 recipients totaled only 5 to 7. Donors were chiefly white British, with a greater number of females, and clonal diversity was perhaps underestimated.

Here immunoSEQ multiplex PCR was the method, and the copy in TCRdb shows in-frame clones only, minus some. The sample has around 170,000 clones, 90% seen once; the top ten hold 1.5%. Details on this clone: Antigen unknown.

Deletions cut 6 bases from V and 8 bases from J, with 10 bases between. Per germline, CDR1 SNHLY and CDR2 FYNNEI. There are 11 residues in the CDR3. The receptor was derived from an adult in good health. The chain uses TRBV2 and TRBJ1-2; maybe TRBD1 (5 bases). Sequencing used peripheral blood, obtained on day 0 of AZD1222 vaccination. CDR3 sequence reads: CASRPWGGYTF. In nucleotides, the CDR3 is TGTGCCAGCAGGCCGTGGGGGGGCTACACCTTC.